Listed below are T cell receptor beta chains from one sample, sequenced in a study of T cell responses to AZD1222 COVID-19 vaccine. Libraries were prepared by immunoSEQ multiplex PCR; TCRdb keeps only in-frame clonotypes and omits some of them. The data hold some 180,000 clones, with roughly nine tenths observed a single time. This sample comprised peripheral blood, obtained 28 days after the second AZD1222 dose. Every receptor here comes from an adult who received the AZD1222 COVID-19 vaccine. CDR3s include the opening cysteine and the closing phenylalanine or tryptophan. The D gene is left open where the match is weak. Some rows have no size entry. The others give once, few or many, or a class for an expanded clone.

j_gene: TRBJ1-2; abundance: few; d_gene: -; v_gene: TRBV7-9; CDR3nt: TGTGCCAGCAGCTTAGATTCGGCCGTTGAGGGTGGCTACACCTTC; CDR3aa: CASSLDSAVEGGYTF
j_gene: TRBJ2-7; abundance: once; d_gene: -; v_gene: TRBV11-2; CDR3nt: TGTGCCAGCAGCCGACTCAGGGGGGTCTACGAGCAGTACTTC; CDR3aa: CASSRLRGVYEQYF
j_gene: TRBJ1-6; abundance: -; d_gene: -; v_gene: TRBV19; CDR3nt: TGTGCCGTCGGGGCATCTCATAATTCACCCCTCCACTTT; CDR3aa: CAVGASHNSPLHF
j_gene: TRBJ1-2; abundance: once; d_gene: -; v_gene: TRBV3-1/TRBV3-2; CDR3nt: TGTGCCAGCAGCCCAAACTTATCGGGGACTGTAGACTATGGCTACACCTTC; CDR3aa: CASSPNLSGTVDYGYTF
j_gene: TRBJ2-3; abundance: -; d_gene: -; v_gene: TRBV15; CDR3nt: TGTGCCACCAGCAGAGCCCCGCCAGATACGCAGTATTTT; CDR3aa: CATSRAPPDTQYF
j_gene: TRBJ2-3; abundance: -; d_gene: TRBD2; v_gene: TRBV5-4; CDR3nt: TGTGCCAGCAGCTTGGTTAGCGGGGGGGGCCTCAGGACAGATACGCAGTATTTT; CDR3aa: CASSLVSGGGLRTDTQYF
j_gene: TRBJ2-2; abundance: once; d_gene: -; v_gene: TRBV5-8; CDR3nt: TGTGCCAGCAGCTCCTGGGCCCGACTGCACCAGAGGGCCGGGGAGCTGTTTTTT; CDR3aa: CASSSWARLHQRAGELFF
j_gene: TRBJ2-5; abundance: -; d_gene: -; v_gene: TRBV19; CDR3nt: TGTGCCAGTAGCCGGGCTTGGGGCCAAGAGACCCAGTACTTC; CDR3aa: CASSRAWGQETQYF
j_gene: TRBJ2-1; abundance: -; d_gene: -; v_gene: TRBV27; CDR3nt: TGTGCCAGCAGTTTAGGGCCTTCACCCGATGAGCAGTTCTTC; CDR3aa: CASSLGPSPDEQFF
j_gene: TRBJ2-2; abundance: -; d_gene: TRBD2; v_gene: TRBV28; CDR3nt: TGTGCCAGCAGTTTAGCTTTGGCGGGGGGGCGCACCGGGGAGCTGTTTTTT; CDR3aa: CASSLALAGGRTGELFF
j_gene: TRBJ1-1; abundance: once; d_gene: TRBD1; v_gene: TRBV11-2; CDR3nt: TGTGCCAGTGGTCGGACAGGCGGTGTGGCTTTCTTT; CDR3aa: CASGRTGGVAFF
j_gene: TRBJ1-2; abundance: few; d_gene: -; v_gene: TRBV25-1; CDR3nt: TGTGCCAGCAGTGCGGCCAGGGAGGGCTACACCTTC; CDR3aa: CASSAAREGYTF
j_gene: TRBJ1-6; abundance: -; d_gene: -; v_gene: TRBV3-1/TRBV3-2; CDR3nt: TGTGCCAGCAGCCAATCTCTTATTGGACAGTTCTCCTGGGGGTCACCCCTCCACTTT; CDR3aa: CASSQSLIGQFSWGSPLHF
j_gene: TRBJ1-1; abundance: -; d_gene: TRBD1; v_gene: TRBV7-9; CDR3nt: TGTGCCAGCAGCTTAGGGGACAGGGACGCTTTCTTT; CDR3aa: CASSLGDRDAFF
j_gene: TRBJ2-7; abundance: -; d_gene: TRBD1; v_gene: TRBV5-1; CDR3nt: TGCGCCAGCAGCCCCGGGACAGGTCTCGAGCAGTACTTC; CDR3aa: CASSPGTGLEQYF
j_gene: TRBJ2-2; abundance: -; d_gene: TRBD1; v_gene: TRBV3-1/TRBV3-2; CDR3nt: TGTGCCAGCAGCCAAGGACAGGGTTCGAACACCGGGGAGCTGTTTTTT; CDR3aa: CASSQGQGSNTGELFF
j_gene: TRBJ2-7; abundance: -; d_gene: -; v_gene: TRBV6-2/TRBV6-3; CDR3nt: TGTGCCAGCAGTCCCGGGGCTTCCTACGAGCAGTACTTC; CDR3aa: CASSPGASYEQYF
j_gene: TRBJ1-6; abundance: -; d_gene: -; v_gene: TRBV6-5; CDR3nt: TGTGCCAGCGGGGAGAGTTTGTCACCCCTCCACTTT; CDR3aa: CASGESLSPLHF
j_gene: TRBJ1-5; abundance: -; d_gene: TRBD1; v_gene: TRBV7-2; CDR3nt: TGTGCCAGCAGCCCTGGACAGGGGGGGCCCCAGCATTTT; CDR3aa: CASSPGQGGPQHF
j_gene: TRBJ2-6; abundance: -; d_gene: -; v_gene: TRBV7-9; CDR3nt: TGTGCCAGCAGCATTAGCCAGTCTGGGGCCAACGTCCTGACTTTC; CDR3aa: CASSISQSGANVLTF
j_gene: TRBJ1-5; abundance: -; d_gene: TRBD1; v_gene: TRBV5-6; CDR3nt: TGTGCCAGCAGCTTCGGGGACAGCCGTAGCAATCAGCCCCAGCATTTT; CDR3aa: CASSFGDSRSNQPQHF